Following are 25 T cell receptor beta chains from one sample sequenced in a study of T cells after yellow fever vaccination. Via MiXCR, TCRdb re-called the 5' RACE reads, giving one row per CDR3 protein. This table holds 40,000 or so distinct CDR3 sequences, roughly 7% found once. Sequencing used CD8+ T cells not binding an NS4B(214-222) dextramer, sorted from PBMCs, obtained 45 days after the yellow fever booster vaccination. The receptor source for this set is a man aged 30 to 45 who received the YFV17D yellow fever vaccine.

To note about this clonotype: A much larger clone lies a single base off, so this may be a read error. The chain couples TRBV4-3 to TRBJ2-1; D not resolved. The CDR3 consists of 13 residues. In germline, CDR1 is LGHNA, CDR2 YSLEER. CDR3: CSSSQGILREQFF. For the CDR3, the DNA is TGCTCCAGCAGCCAAGGGATTCTTCGAGAGCAGTTCTTC.

This clonotype has a handful of counts. At one end, the junction sequence differs from germline, possibly due to a read error. The J gene is TRBJ2-7, the V gene TRBV30; TRBD2 matches 11 bases. Germline CDR1 reads GTSNPN; CDR2 reads SVGIG (reference sequence). The CDR3 is 14 residues long. CDR3 protein: CAWSVGLAGTPCNF. CDR3 DNA: TGTGCCTGGAGTGTCGGACTAGCGGGCACACCCTGCAACTTC. The full variable domain, in which reference TRBV30 and TRBJ2-7 provide the parts outside the CDR3, is SQTIHQWPATLVQPVGSPLSLECTVEGTSNPNLYWYRQAAGRGLQLLFYSVGIGQISSEVPQNLSASRPQDRQFILSSKKLLLSDSGFYLCAWSVGLAGTPCNFGPGTRLTVT.

This clonotype was found a few times. This chain uses TRBV20-1 with TRBJ2-7; 7 bases are shared with TRBD2. This CDR3 has 16 amino acids. Per germline, CDR1 DFQATT and CDR2 SNEGSKA (reference sequence). Germline trimming cut 6 bases from V and 0 bases from J; bases unmatched to any gene: 14. This CDR3 is CSAPPATSAFSYEQYF. As DNA, the CDR3 is TGCAGTGCCCCGCCTGCCACTAGCGCCTTCTCCTACGAGCAGTACTTC.

The sample holds a few counts of this clonotype. The V gene is TRBV30, the J gene TRBJ2-1; 11 bases match TRBD2. CDR1 and CDR2 (germline): GTSNPN, SVGIG (reference sequence). This CDR3 has 18 amino acids. Trimming cost V 1 base and J 2 bases; bases outside gene matches: 10. The CDR3 DNA sequence: TGTGCCTGGAGTGGATCATTTAGCGGGAGGGTAACCTACAATGAGCAGTTCTTC. Residues: CAWSGSFSGRVTYNEQFF.

This clonotype was counted many times. The J gene is TRBJ2-2, the V gene TRBV4-3; tentatively, D is TRBD1 (6 bases). Looked up from germline, CDR1 is LGHNA and CDR2 is YSLEER. CDR3 length equals 15 residues. V lost 0 bases and J 2 bases, leaving 7 bases between the germline ends. The DNA for the CDR3 is TGCGCCAGCAGCCAAGACAGGGGCAACACCGGGGAGCTGTTTTTT. Protein: CASSQDRGNTGELFF.

This clonotype has at least ten counts. This chain connects TRBV6-9 to TRBJ2-5, with D uncertain. Trimming cost V 0 bases and J 3 bases, with 14 bases left between them. Germline values: CDR1 MNHGY, CDR2 SVAAGI. The CDR3 contains 16 residues. This CDR3 is CASSYSSLLKKETQYF. The CDR3 region has the DNA TGTGCCAGCAGTTATTCGAGTCTTCTGAAAAAAGAGACCCAGTACTTC.

This clonotype was detected ten times or more. The chain combines TRBV20-1 with TRBJ2-7; D gene uncertain. From germline, CDR1 is DFQATT and CDR2 SNEGSKA (reference sequence). This CDR3 is 16 amino acids long. Trimming pared 5 bases from V and 0 bases from J, leaving 20 bases between. CDR3 sequence reads: CSALNGAGVNSYEQYF. CDR3 sequence (DNA): TGCAGTGCTCTAAACGGAGCAGGAGTAAACTCCTACGAGCAGTACTTC.

This clonotype was observed a handful of times. The gene calls are TRBV12-3 or TRBV12-4 and TRBJ1-4; 9 bases agree with TRBD1. The CDR3 loop spans 16 amino acids. Trimming at V came to 2 bases and at J to 3 bases, leaving 4 bases not matched to a gene. The chain's CDR3 is CASSLSWTGANEKLFF. In DNA, the CDR3 is TGTGCCAGCAGTTTAAGTTGGACAGGGGCTAATGAAAAACTGTTTTTT.

This clonotype was counted ten times or more. This sequence joins TRBV7-8 and TRBJ2-7; 13 bases fit TRBD2. Germline trimming cut 6 bases from V and 7 bases from J; bases unmatched to any gene: 9. CDR1 and CDR2 from the germline V gene are SGHVS and FQNEAQ. The CDR3 contains 15 residues. CDR3 sequence (DNA): TGTGCCAGCAGAAAGATTGGACTAGCGGGAGATGAGCAGTACTTC. This codes for CASRKIGLAGDEQYF.

This clonotype was seen repeatedly, ten times or more. The rearrangement uses TRBV27 and TRBJ1-1; D call uncertain. Germline CDR1 reads MNHEY; CDR2 reads SMNVEV (reference sequence). The CDR3 loop spans 12 amino acids. V dropped 5 bases and J dropped 8 bases, with 12 bases sitting between them. CDR3 loop: CASSAGRLEAFF. CDR3 DNA sequence: TGTGCCAGCAGTGCGGGCCGATTGGAAGCTTTCTTT.

This clonotype was found many times. This chain uses TRBV5-4 with TRBJ2-7; D might be TRBD1 (5 bases). The V end was cut by 3 bases, the J end by 0 bases, with 10 bases between. The length of the CDR3 is 14 residues. Germline lookup yields CDR1 SGHNT and CDR2 YYREEE (reference sequence). CDR3 nucleotide sequence: TGTGCCAGCAGCTCCCGGACAAGCTCCTACGAGCAGTACTTC. It encodes CASSSRTSSYEQYF. Supplemented by reference TRBV5-4 and TRBJ2-7, the full variable domain reads ETGVTQSPTHLIKTRGQQVTLRCSSQSGHNTVSWYQQALGQGPQFIFQYYREEENGRGNFPPRFSGLQFPNYSSELNVNALELDDSALYLCASSSRTSSYEQYFGPGTRLTVT.

This clonotype showed up many times. The chain carries TRBV2 and TRBJ2-7; D is uncertain. Between the trimmed V and J ends, which lost 8 bases and 2 bases, there was a span of 7 bases. Germline-derived CDR1 and CDR2 are SNHLY and FYNNEI. This CDR3 region has 11 residues. The CDR3 spells CASLGTYEQYF. CDR3 coding DNA: TGTGCCAGCCTAGGAACCTACGAGCAGTACTTC.

This clonotype was seen many times. The chain couples TRBV7-6 to TRBJ2-7; D might be TRBD1 (5 bases). The ends were cut back, 6 bases at V and 5 bases at J, with 20 bases in the middle. CDR1 is SGHVS and CDR2 is FNYEAQ in the germline V gene. The CDR3 has 15 residues. The CDR3 coding sequence is TGTGCCAGCAGTCAACGACAGTTAGGCGTCGACGAGCAGTACTTC. This codes for CASSQRQLGVDEQYF.

The sample holds many counts of this clonotype. The chain couples TRBV12-3 or TRBV12-4 to TRBJ2-7, with D unresolved. There are 13 residues in the CDR3. V was trimmed by 0 bases and J by 2 bases, leaving 5 bases between them. The CDR3 reads CASSLARTYEQYF. CDR3 nucleotide sequence: TGTGCCAGCAGTTTAGCTAGGACCTACGAGCAGTACTTC.

This clonotype has just a few counts. The chain links TRBV6-5 to TRBJ2-1, with D perhaps being TRBD1 or TRBD2 (5 bases each). Germline V gene data show CDR1 as MNHEY and CDR2 as SVGAGI. V was shortened by 0 bases and J by 6 bases, with 15 bases between the two germline ends. This CDR3 is built from 16 residues. The CDR3 sequence: CASSYSRPGTGNEQFF. The CDR3 DNA is TGTGCCAGCAGTTACTCCCGTCCCGGGACGGGCAATGAGCAGTTCTTC.

This clonotype showed up many times. This sequence joins TRBV25-1 and TRBJ1-6; D ambiguous. This CDR3 has 15 amino acids. V was cut by 3 bases and J by 7 bases, with 13 bases left in between. Germline V gene lookup returns CDR1 MGHDK and CDR2 SYGVNS. This CDR3 reads CASSDSPTSNSPLHF. The CDR3 nucleotides are TGTGCCAGCAGTGATTCCCCCACTTCGAATTCACCCCTCCACTTT.

This clonotype has at least ten counts. The chain uses TRBV27 and TRBJ2-7; D gene ambiguous. CDR1 and CDR2 from the germline V gene are MNHEY and SMNVEV (reference sequence). The V and J ends lost 0 bases and 4 bases respectively, with 10 bases between them. The CDR3 has 14 amino acids. DNA for the CDR3: TGTGCCAGCAGTTTATCCGGGCTAGAATACGAGCAGTACTTC. Translated: CASSLSGLEYEQYF.

This clonotype came up many times. V is TRBV29-1 and J is TRBJ2-4; 7 bases align to TRBD2. From germline, CDR1 is SQVTM and CDR2 ANQGSEA. This CDR3 is 15 amino acids long. Losses at the gene ends were 4 bases for V and 1 base for J; bases not matched to a gene: 7. For the CDR3, the DNA is TGCAGCGTTGTTGGGGGGGACGTTGCCAAAAACATTCAGTACTTC. Translating gives CSVVGGDVAKNIQYF.

This clonotype occurred many times. V is TRBV10-3 and J is TRBJ2-7, with D unclear. Germline V gene lookup returns CDR1 ENHRY and CDR2 SYGVKD. V was trimmed by 4 bases and J by 10 bases, leaving 14 bases between them. CDR3 size: 12 residues. The CDR3 DNA reads TGTGCCATCAGTGCTGGGGATATCCCTCAGTACTTC. Translation gives CAISAGDIPQYF.

The CDR3 protein is CASSFGGLSNQPQHF. For the CDR3, the DNA is TGTGCCAGTAGCTTCGGGGGGCTCAGCAATCAGCCCCAGCATTTT. The chain carries TRBV19 and TRBJ1-5; possible D gene TRBD1, 6 bases. Germline V gene sequence: CDR1 LNHDA, CDR2 SQIVND (reference sequence). Trimming took off 6 bases at V and 1 base at J, with 13 bases between the two ends. There are 15 residues in the CDR3. Using reference TRBV19 and TRBJ1-5 for the parts outside the CDR3, the full variable domain is DGGITQSPKYLFRKEGQNVTLSCEQNLNHDAMYWYRQDPGQGLRLIYYSQIVNDFQKGDIAEGYSVSREKKESFPLTVTSAQKNPTAFYLCASSFGGLSNQPQHFGDGTRLSIL.

This clonotype was found many times. The J gene is TRBJ2-1, the V gene TRBV5-1; 7 bases fit TRBD1. J was trimmed by 12 bases and V by 2 bases; bases with no gene match: 5. The CDR3 has 12 residues. Germline CDR1 and CDR2: SGHRS and YFSETQ. CDR3 amino acids: CASSLGTEAQFF. The CDR3, as DNA: TGCGCCAGCAGCTTAGGGACAGAGGCGCAGTTCTTC.

This clonotype came up many times. V and J are TRBV28 and TRBJ1-5; 8 nucleotides match TRBD1. CDR1 is MDHEN and CDR2 is SYDVKM in the germline V gene. The J segment lost 4 bases and the V segment lost 2 bases, leaving 4 bases of the junction unmatched. This CDR3 has 15 amino acids. CDR3: CASSLGQGPNQPQHF. The CDR3 DNA reads as TGTGCCAGCAGTTTAGGACAGGGTCCGAATCAGCCCCAGCATTTT.

This clonotype was seen many times. The V call is TRBV2, the J call TRBJ2-7; no reliable D call. V was cut by 1 base and J by 2 bases, with 6 bases left in between. The CDR3 is 13 residues long. CDR1 is SNHLY and CDR2 is FYNNEI in the germline V gene. CDR3 bases: TGTGCCAGCAGTGAAGACTTGGCCTACGAGCAGTACTTC. Translation gives CASSEDLAYEQYF.

This clonotype was recorded at least ten times. The DNA of the CDR3 is TGTGCCTGGAGTGTACAGGGGTGGGATGAGCAGTTCTTC. It codes for CAWSVQGWDEQFF. This chain joins TRBV30 and TRBJ2-1; 7 bases are a match to TRBD1. Looked up from germline, CDR1 is GTSNPN and CDR2 is SVGIG (reference sequence). With V trimmed by 0 bases and J by 8 bases, 4 bases remained unmatched. This CDR3 comprises 13 residues.

This clonotype was seen only a few times. The junction shows a germline mismatch at one end, possibly a read error. The chain joins TRBV15 to TRBJ1-1; D ambiguous. The CDR3 runs to 12 residues. Germline CDR1 and CDR2: LNHNV and YYDKDF (reference sequence). The CDR3 coding sequence is TGTGCCACCAGCGGAGAGGAGACTGAAGCTTTCTTT. It codes for CATSGEETEAFF.